This passage covers 21 T cell receptor beta chains from one sample sequenced in a study of T cells expressing NK-cell markers. Each CDR3 protein gets one entry in TCRdb, which reprocessed the 5' RACE reads and gives no DNA. The listing records about 460,000 distinct CDR3 sequences. Specimen: blood T cells: a sorted CD56 or NKG2C T cell subset, CD4+ or CD8+ T cells, or bulk PBMC T cells (not recorded which). These receptors were collected from a woman aged 45 to 65 in good health.

This chain connects TRBV3-1 to TRBJ1-5; TCRdb gives TRBD1 as the D gene, but with no DNA this cannot be confirmed. This CDR3 comprises 17 residues. CDR1 is LGHDT and CDR2 is YNNKEL in the germline V gene (reference sequence). The CDR3 loop reads CASSLADRGPTGQPQHF.

V is TRBV15 and J is TRBJ2-1; absent DNA, TCRdb's TRBD1 call cannot be checked. The germline CDR1 and CDR2 sequences are LNHNV and YYDKDF (reference sequence). This CDR3 is 20 amino acids long. Here the CDR3 reads CATSRSTSGPAGVSYNEQFF.

V is TRBV19 and J is TRBJ1-1; TCRdb indicates TRBD1, and absent DNA this call remains unverified. The germline gives CDR1 LNHDA, CDR2 SQIVND (reference sequence). There are 14 residues in the CDR3. The CDR3: CASSMAGAITEAFF.

This rearrangement joins TRBV29-1 to TRBJ2-7; the TCRdb D gene call, TRBD1, has no DNA to confirm it. The CDR3 consists of 13 residues. Germline V gene sequence: CDR1 SQVTM, CDR2 ANQGSEA. Here the CDR3 reads CSVETSPGDEQYF.

The gene calls are TRBV4-1 and TRBJ1-5. Germline CDR1 and CDR2: MGHRA and YSYEKL. CDR3 size: 15 residues. This CDR3 reads CASSQVVPANQPQHF.

The chain combines TRBV5-1 with TRBJ2-3; the D call of TRBD2 rests on TCRdb alone, since no DNA is present to check it. The CDR3 sequence is 21 residues long. CDR1 is SGHRS and CDR2 is YFSETQ in the germline V gene. The CDR3 spells CASSKPSRLAGTLAFTDTQYF.

The rearrangement uses TRBV3-1 and TRBJ2-1; TCRdb outputs TRBD1, but without DNA this stays unchecked. CDR1 and CDR2 (germline): LGHDT, YNNKEL (reference sequence). This CDR3 has 14 amino acids. The CDR3 region is CASSPWGAYNEQFF.

This chain connects TRBV12-5 to TRBJ2-7; the TRBD1 assignment by TCRdb is unverifiable without DNA. CDR1 is LGHNT, CDR2 FRNRAP, per germline. The CDR3 consists of 16 residues. The CDR3 sequence: CASGLVTMTGTHEQYF.

The chain is built from TRBV11-2 and TRBJ2-1; TCRdb's D gene call, TRBD2, goes unchecked for lack of DNA. This CDR3 has 15 residues. Germline V gene lookup returns CDR1 SGHAT and CDR2 FQNNGV. The CDR3 spells CASSFLLATLNEQFF.

V is TRBV3-1 and J is TRBJ2-7. CDR3 length: 13 residues. The germline V gene has CDR1 LGHDT and CDR2 YNNKEL (reference sequence). CDR3: CASSQDSVHEQYF.

The chain employs TRBV15 and TRBJ2-5. The CDR3 is 12 amino acids. Germline CDR1 reads LNHNV; CDR2 reads YYDKDF (reference sequence). CDR3 region: CATSRGSETQYF.

The genes are TRBV25-1 and TRBJ1-1. This CDR3 contains 14 residues. CDR1 and CDR2 (germline): MGHDK, SYGVNS. The CDR3 protein is CASSGGSMNTEAFF.

The J gene is TRBJ1-3, the V gene TRBV20-1. CDR1 and CDR2 from the germline V gene are DFQATT and SNEGSKA (reference sequence). The CDR3 totals 13 residues. The CDR3 sequence: CSAHHRSGNTIYF.

The chain couples TRBV3-1 to TRBJ2-1; without DNA, the TCRdb call of TRBD2 cannot be checked. Germline values: CDR1 LGHDT, CDR2 YNNKEL (reference sequence). The CDR3 has 17 amino acids. The CDR3 loop reads CASSPTGSSGSRNEQFF.

This chain uses TRBV24-1 with TRBJ2-1; the D call from TCRdb, TRBD2, cannot be confirmed without DNA. This CDR3 comprises 15 residues. Germline loops: CDR1 KGHDR, CDR2 SFDVKD. CDR3 amino acids: CATSLGGTSDNEQFF.

This sequence joins TRBV6-2 or TRBV6-3 and TRBJ1-2. The V gene's germline CDR1 is MNHEY and CDR2 SVGEGT. There are 12 residues in the CDR3. The CDR3 sequence: CASSYKNLGYTF.

The chain links TRBV20-1 to TRBJ2-1; TCRdb designates TRBD2, a call that cannot be tested without DNA. The CDR3 totals 15 residues. Germline assignment: CDR1 DFQATT and CDR2 SNEGSKA (reference sequence). CDR3 sequence: CSASTKRRTYNEQFF.

The chain employs TRBV12-3 or TRBV12-4 and TRBJ2-1; the TCRdb call, TRBD2, lacks DNA for checking. CDR3 size: 14 residues. The CDR3 region is CASSLMDRGNEQFF.

The chain employs TRBV5-1 and TRBJ1-1. Germline V lookup: CDR1 SGHRS, CDR2 YFSETQ. The CDR3 sequence is 13 residues long. The CDR3 protein is CASSLVRVGEAFF.

The chain recombines TRBV30 with TRBJ2-1; TCRdb's D gene call, TRBD2, goes unchecked for lack of DNA. In germline, CDR1 is GTSNPN, CDR2 SVGIG (reference sequence). The CDR3 is 12 residues long. CDR3 residues: CARAGTSNEQFF. The full variable domain, rest sourced from reference TRBV30 and TRBJ2-1, is SQTIHQWPATLVQPVGSPLSLECTVEGTSNPNLYWYRQAAGRGLQLLFYSVGIGQISSEVPQNLSASRPQDRQFILSSKKLLLSDSGFYLCARAGTSNEQFFGPGTRLTVL.

The gene calls are TRBV24-1 and TRBJ2-3; lacking DNA, the TRBD1 call made by TCRdb goes unchecked. Germline V CDR1 and CDR2: KGHDR, SFDVKD. The CDR3 covers 16 residues. This CDR3 reads CATSDLRSAGADTQYF.